This T cell receptor (beta chain) was found in a study of shared clonotypes between healthy human individuals. Study results and limitations: In a handful of donors, about 5% of naive CD4 clonotypes appeared in common.

Turning to this clone: Its matching antigen is unknown.

Deep-level assay runs were performed. Sequencing was performed with immunoSEQ multiplex PCR; in TCRdb, only in-frame clones are kept and a portion is missing. Among under 600,000 clones, roughly 95% were seen once, and the ten largest hold around 0.066%. This CDR3 region has 11 residues. Germline-derived CDR1 and CDR2 are SGHAT and FQNNGV. V lost 5 bases and J lost 14, with 15 bases in between. Material for sequencing was naive CD4+ T cells sorted from blood. As for subset: CD45RA+ positively selected. The receptor's source is a young woman in good health. The genes are TRBV11-2 and TRBJ2-5; TRBD1 might be the D (6 bases). The CDR3 DNA reads TGTGCCAGCAGCCCAGGACAGCCTTCTTACTTC. It encodes CASSPGQPSYF.